The 27 T cell receptor beta chains presented below share a single source sample, sequenced in a study of blood T cell repertoires in COVID-19. Produced via immunoSEQ multiplex PCR; TCRdb's table is partial and in-frame only. The sample has a few hundred thousand clones, around 81% seen once; the top ten hold around 7%. Source material: PBMCs or T cells enriched from blood (not recorded which). The origin of the receptors is a woman aged 40 to 55 with acute COVID-19.

The J gene is TRBJ2-2, the V gene TRBV4-2, with 10 positions matching TRBD2. The CDR3 contains 15 residues. J was trimmed by 10 bases and V by 4 bases; bases with no gene match: 9. Germline values: CDR1 LGHNA, CDR2 YNFKEQ. CDR3 DNA sequence: TGTGCCAGCAGCCGATCAGCGGGGGGGCCGGAGGAGCTGTTTTTT. Protein product: CASSRSAGGPEELFF.

The chain recombines TRBV18 with TRBJ1-2; 10 bases align to TRBD1. The CDR3 contains 15 residues. J was trimmed by 7 bases and V by 3 bases; bases with no gene match: 8. Germline lookup yields CDR1 KGHSH and CDR2 LQKENI. The CDR3 is CASSPSRDRGGGYTF. The DNA of the CDR3 is TGTGCCAGCTCACCGAGCCGGGACAGGGGTGGTGGCTACACCTTC.

The chain recombines TRBV12-3 or TRBV12-4 with TRBJ1-2; 9 nucleotides align to TRBD1. The trim removed 7 bases at V and 8 bases at J, leaving 8 bases unmatched. The CDR3 length is 13 residues. CDR3 region: CASIPRDRDGYTF. The CDR3 DNA reads TGTGCCAGCATTCCGAGGGACAGGGACGGCTACACCTTC.

The gene calls are TRBV10-2 and TRBJ1-1; D gene ambiguous. Germline V gene sequence: CDR1 WSHSY, CDR2 SAAADI. The CDR3 length is 16 residues. Trimming pared 6 bases from V and 0 bases from J, leaving 17 bases between. The CDR3 here is CASRLADFNMNTEAFF. Here the CDR3 DNA reads TGCGCCAGCAGGTTGGCGGATTTTAACATGAACACTGAAGCTTTCTTT.

This sequence joins TRBV10-2 and TRBJ2-5; 8 bases are shared with TRBD2. The length of the CDR3 is 15 residues. J gave up 5 bases and V 3 bases, and 8 bases lay outside the gene matches. Looked up from germline, CDR1 is WSHSY and CDR2 is SAAADI. Written as DNA, the CDR3 is TGCGCCAGCAGTGACGGGCGGGAGGTTCGTGAGACCCAGTACTTC. Translating it yields CASSDGREVRETQYF.

V is TRBV4-1 and J is TRBJ2-1, with 10 nucleotides matching TRBD2. Germline assignment: CDR1 MGHRA and CDR2 YSYEKL. The CDR3 has 17 residues. V lost 5 bases, J lost 0 bases, and 7 bases stayed unmatched. The CDR3 coding sequence is TGCGCCAGCAGCTCCTACGCTAGCGGGAGCTCCTACAATGAGCAGTTCTTC. Amino acids: CASSSYASGSSYNEQFF.

This clone was counted a few times. The rearrangement uses TRBV6-6 and TRBJ2-7; tentatively, D is TRBD1 (6 bases). This CDR3 contains 13 residues. Trimming removed 4 bases at V and 6 bases at J, with 13 bases between. The germline V gene has CDR1 MNHNY and CDR2 SVGAGI (reference sequence). The CDR3 loop is CASSSQGMSEQYF. DNA of the CDR3: TGTGCCAGCAGTTCACAGGGTATGAGCGAGCAGTACTTC.

The chain links TRBV15 to TRBJ1-4; tentatively, D is TRBD1 (5 bases). The V gene's germline CDR1 is LNHNV and CDR2 YYDKDF (reference sequence). V shed 1 base and J shed 7 bases, with 13 bases lying between them. CDR3 length: 15 residues. The CDR3 nucleotides are TGTGCCACCAGCAGAGCTCAGGGTGTAAGTGAAAAACTGTTTTTT. Protein product: CATSRAQGVSEKLFF.

V is TRBV4-1 and J is TRBJ1-2; TRBD1 matches 10 bases. CDR1 MGHRA and CDR2 YSYEKL come from the germline V gene. Trimming cost V 4 bases and J 8 bases; bases outside gene matches: 10. The CDR3 totals 15 residues. CDR3 in DNA: TGCGCCAGCAGCCTCCAGACAGGGGGCGATACGGGCTACACCTTC. Amino acid sequence: CASSLQTGGDTGYTF.

The chain links TRBV7-9 to TRBJ1-1; D gene unclear. Germline loops: CDR1 SEHNR, CDR2 FQNEAQ (reference sequence). Trimming took off 8 bases at V and 4 bases at J, with 14 bases between the two ends. The CDR3 is made up of 13 amino acids. CDR3 DNA sequence: TGTGCCAGCGGCCCGGAGGGTCCCACTGAAGCTTTCTTT. Translating it yields CASGPEGPTEAFF. Full variable domain (remainder filled in from reference TRBV7-9 and TRBJ1-1): DTGVSQNPRHKITKRGQNVTFRCDPISEHNRLYWYRQTLGQGPEFLTYFQNEAQLEKSRLLSDRFSAERPKGSFSTLEIQRTEQGDSAMYLCASGPEGPTEAFFGQGTRLTVV.

The chain couples TRBV2 to TRBJ1-1; tentatively, D is TRBD1 (6 bases). CDR3 length: 12 residues. The V and J ends lost 10 bases and 5 bases respectively, with 14 bases between them. Germline CDR1 is SNHLY and CDR2 is FYNNEI. This CDR3 is CATLPGVTEAFF. The CDR3 coding sequence is TGTGCCACGCTCCCAGGGGTAACTGAAGCTTTCTTT.

The chain links TRBV4-2 to TRBJ2-7; the D gene is possibly TRBD2 (6 bases). Germline V gene lookup returns CDR1 LGHNA and CDR2 YNFKEQ. The CDR3 loop spans 15 amino acids. The germline V and J ends were trimmed by 4 bases and 9 bases, with 22 bases remaining between them. Written as DNA, the CDR3 is TGTGCCAGCAGCCCGGGCGGGACTGCGGTAGGTGTGCAGTACTTC. Protein: CASSPGGTAVGVQYF.

This chain joins TRBV19 and TRBJ1-5; 7 bases line up with TRBD1. Per germline, CDR1 LNHDA and CDR2 SQIVND (reference sequence). The V gene end was trimmed by 7 bases and the J gene end by 7 bases; junction bases not matched to a gene: 13. The CDR3 is made up of 15 amino acids. The CDR3 nucleotides read TGTGCCAGTACCCAAGGGGGCCAGACAAACCAGCCCCAGCATTTT. It encodes CASTQGGQTNQPQHF.

In DNA, the CDR3 is TGTGCCAGCAGACAGGTTGGCTCTGGAAACACCATATATTTT. Its translation: CASRQVGSGNTIYF. J is TRBJ1-3 and V is TRBV6-5, with D perhaps matching TRBD1 (5 bases). This CDR3 is built from 14 residues. The V end lost 6 bases, the J end lost 0 bases, and 9 bases lay between the germline ends. The germline V gene encodes CDR1 MNHEY and CDR2 SVGAGI.

This clone was counted only a few times. Other DNA sequences in this sample translate to the same CDR3. The chain is built from TRBV4-3 and TRBJ1-3, with D tentatively TRBD1 (5 bases). CDR1 and CDR2 (germline): LGHNA, YSLEER. The CDR3 totals 16 residues. V lost 0 bases to trimming and J lost 3 bases, with 12 bases between them. CDR3 in amino acids: CASSQDRRGRGNTIYF. In DNA form, the CDR3 reads TGCGCCAGCAGCCAAGATCGGCGGGGCCGTGGAAACACCATATATTTT.

This chain connects TRBV12-3 or TRBV12-4 to TRBJ1-2; D is possibly TRBD1 (5 bases). V was shortened by 6 bases and J by 4 bases, with 12 bases between the two germline ends. The CDR3 sequence is 13 residues long. The CDR3: CASRLTGTYGYTF. For the CDR3, the DNA is TGTGCCAGCAGACTTACAGGTACCTATGGCTACACCTTC.

This clone appeared a single time. The V call is TRBV28, the J call TRBJ2-2; 7 nucleotides agree with TRBD1. V shed 6 bases and J 7 bases; nucleotides not matched to a gene: 14. Looked up from germline, CDR1 is MDHEN and CDR2 is SYDVKM. The CDR3 is 16 residues long. The CDR3: CASSRMGQGVDGELFF. The CDR3 DNA sequence: TGTGCCAGCAGCCGGATGGGGCAGGGGGTGGACGGGGAGCTGTTTTTT. The full variable domain, in which reference TRBV28 and TRBJ2-2 provide the parts outside the CDR3, is DVKVTQSSRYLVKRTGEKVFLECVQDMDHENMFWYRQDPGLGLRLIYFSYDVKMKEKGDIPEGYSVSREKKERFSLILESASTNQTSMYLCASSRMGQGVDGELFFGEGSRLTVL.

The chain is built from TRBV19 and TRBJ2-3, with 7 bases identical to TRBD2. V gave up 1 base and J gave up 1 base; unmatched junction bases: 11. CDR3 length equals 18 residues. CDR1 and CDR2 (germline): LNHDA, SQIVND (reference sequence). The CDR3 reads CASSIVISPGGGTDTQYF. DNA of the CDR3: TGTGCCAGTAGTATAGTCATCTCCCCTGGGGGGGGCACAGATACGCAGTATTTT.

V usage is TRBV3-1 (or the pseudogene TRBV3-2) and J usage is TRBJ1-1, with a weak D call TRBD1 (6 bases). Germline assignment: CDR1 LGHDT and CDR2 YNNKEL (reference sequence). The CDR3 loop spans 14 amino acids. Trimming pared 2 bases from V and 5 bases from J, leaving 12 bases between. The CDR3 protein is CASSQSQGRTEAFF. The CDR3 bases are TGTGCCAGCAGCCAATCACAGGGTCGGACTGAAGCTTTCTTT.

The chain carries TRBV5-4 and TRBJ1-1; 7 bases map to TRBD1. Trimming at V came to 6 bases and at J to 6 bases, leaving 5 bases not matched to a gene. Germline assignment: CDR1 SGHNT and CDR2 YYREEE (reference sequence). The CDR3 runs to 12 residues. The CDR3 nucleotides are TGTGCCAGCACGACAGGGTTCGCTGAAGCTTTCTTT. It specifies CASTTGFAEAFF.

The rearrangement links TRBV5-1 to TRBJ2-3, with a weak D call TRBD1 (5 bases). Germline loops: CDR1 SGHRS, CDR2 YFSETQ. This CDR3 has 16 residues. Trimming left V 4 bases short and J 3 bases short, with 18 bases between. The chain's CDR3 is CASSLGHFISTDTQYF. The CDR3 DNA follows: TGCGCCAGCAGCCTAGGACACTTCATTTCAACAGATACGCAGTATTTT.

This chain joins TRBV6-5 and TRBJ2-5; TRBD2 matches 12 bases. CDR1 is MNHEY and CDR2 is SVGAGI in the germline V gene. The CDR3 covers 15 residues. Unmatched junction bases numbered 5, after V lost 6 bases and J lost 3 bases. This chain's CDR3 is CASSPRTSGKETQYF. As DNA, the CDR3 is TGTGCCAGCAGCCCCCGGACTAGCGGGAAAGAGACCCAGTACTTC.

V is TRBV5-1 and J is TRBJ1-4, with D perhaps matching TRBD1 (5 bases). Germline-derived CDR1 and CDR2 are SGHRS and YFSETQ. V lost 0 bases and J 5 bases, leaving 11 bases between the germline ends. The CDR3 totals 15 residues. CDR3 in amino acids: CASSLERGSNEKLFF. CDR3 DNA: TGCGCCAGCAGCTTGGAACGGGGGTCGAATGAAAAACTGTTTTTT.

This clone has a handful of counts. The chain recombines TRBV28 with TRBJ2-7, with 10 bases identical to TRBD1. CDR3 length: 15 residues. The junction had 10 bases not matched to a gene; V was cut back by 2 bases and J by 9 bases. Per germline, CDR1 MDHEN and CDR2 SYDVKM. CDR3 protein: CASSLGTGVTSGQYF. In DNA form, the CDR3 reads TGTGCCAGCAGTTTAGGGACAGGGGTAACCTCTGGGCAGTACTTC.

This chain uses TRBV3-1 (or the pseudogene TRBV3-2) with TRBJ1-2; the D gene is possibly TRBD1 (6 bases). CDR3 length equals 15 residues. Between the trimmed V and J ends, which lost 2 bases and 4 bases, there was a span of 14 bases. From germline, CDR1 is LGHDT and CDR2 YNNKEL (reference sequence). The CDR3 bases are TGTGCCAGCAGCCAAACGGCGACAGGAACCTATGGCTACACCTTC. Its translation is CASSQTATGTYGYTF.

The chain has TRBV5-6 and TRBJ1-3; the D gene is possibly TRBD1 (5 bases). Trimming cost V 4 bases and J 0 bases, with 14 bases left between them. Germline CDR1 is SGHDT and CDR2 is YYEEEE. The CDR3 length is 16 residues. Written as DNA, the CDR3 is TGTGCCAGCAGCCGTATCGACAGTGCCTCTGGAAACACCATATATTTT. Protein product: CASSRIDSASGNTIYF.

The CDR3 region has the DNA TGTGCCTGGGATTCAGGGGACGAGCAGTACTTC. It encodes CAWDSGDEQYF. This chain links TRBV30 with TRBJ2-7; D perhaps matches TRBD1 (6 bases). V gave up 5 bases and J gave up 5 bases, with 10 bases separating them. Per the germline V gene, CDR1 is GTSNPN and CDR2 is SVGIG (reference sequence). This CDR3 has 11 residues.